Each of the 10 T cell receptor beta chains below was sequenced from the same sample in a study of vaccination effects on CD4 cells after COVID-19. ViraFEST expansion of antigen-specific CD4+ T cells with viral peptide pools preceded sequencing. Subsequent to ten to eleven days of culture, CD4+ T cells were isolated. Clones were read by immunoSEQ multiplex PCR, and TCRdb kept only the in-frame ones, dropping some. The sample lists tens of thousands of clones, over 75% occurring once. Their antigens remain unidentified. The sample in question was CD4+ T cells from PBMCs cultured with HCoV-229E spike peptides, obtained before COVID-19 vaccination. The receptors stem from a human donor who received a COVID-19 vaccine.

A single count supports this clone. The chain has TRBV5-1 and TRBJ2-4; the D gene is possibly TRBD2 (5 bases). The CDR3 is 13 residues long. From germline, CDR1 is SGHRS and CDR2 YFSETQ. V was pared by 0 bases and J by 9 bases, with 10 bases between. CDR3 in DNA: TGCGCCAGCAGCTTGGTTGTAGGGAGCATTCAGTACTTC. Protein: CASSLVVGSIQYF.

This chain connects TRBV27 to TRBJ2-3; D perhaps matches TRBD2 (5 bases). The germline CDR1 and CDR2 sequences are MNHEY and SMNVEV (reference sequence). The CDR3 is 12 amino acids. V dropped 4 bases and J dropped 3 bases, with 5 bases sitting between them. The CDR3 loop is CASSSGTDTQYF. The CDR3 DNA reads TGTGCCAGCAGTTCGGGGACAGATACGCAGTATTTT.

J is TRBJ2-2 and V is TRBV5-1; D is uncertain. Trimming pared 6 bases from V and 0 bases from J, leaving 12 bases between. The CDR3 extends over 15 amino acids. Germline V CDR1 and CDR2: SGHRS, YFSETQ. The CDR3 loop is CASTTGPTNTGELFF. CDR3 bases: TGCGCCAGCACCACGGGCCCCACGAACACCGGGGAGCTGTTTTTT.

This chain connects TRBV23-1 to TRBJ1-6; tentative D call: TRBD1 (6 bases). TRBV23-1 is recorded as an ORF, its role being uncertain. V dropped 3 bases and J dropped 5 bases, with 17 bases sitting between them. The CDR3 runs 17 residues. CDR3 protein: CASSQPTGTPDNSPLHF. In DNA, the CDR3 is TGCGCCAGCAGTCAGCCCACCGGGACACCGGATAATTCACCCCTCCACTTT.

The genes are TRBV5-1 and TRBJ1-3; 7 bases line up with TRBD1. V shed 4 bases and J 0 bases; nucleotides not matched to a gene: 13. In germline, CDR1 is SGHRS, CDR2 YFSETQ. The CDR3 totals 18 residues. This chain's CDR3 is CASSPRLGSGGSGNTIYF. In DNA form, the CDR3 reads TGCGCCAGCAGCCCACGGTTGGGCTCAGGGGGCTCTGGAAACACCATATATTTT.

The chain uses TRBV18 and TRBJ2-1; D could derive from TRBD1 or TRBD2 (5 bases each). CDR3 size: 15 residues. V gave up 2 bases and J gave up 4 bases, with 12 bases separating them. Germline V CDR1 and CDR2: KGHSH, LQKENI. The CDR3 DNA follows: TGTGCCAGCTCACCAATCGGGGACGGATACAATGAGCAGTTCTTC. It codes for CASSPIGDGYNEQFF. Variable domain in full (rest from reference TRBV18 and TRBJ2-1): NAGVMQNPRHLVRRRGQEARLRCSPMKGHSHVYWYRQLPEEGLKFMVYLQKENIIDESGMPKERFSAEFPKEGPSILRIQQVVRGDSAAYFCASSPIGDGYNEQFFGPGTRLTVL.

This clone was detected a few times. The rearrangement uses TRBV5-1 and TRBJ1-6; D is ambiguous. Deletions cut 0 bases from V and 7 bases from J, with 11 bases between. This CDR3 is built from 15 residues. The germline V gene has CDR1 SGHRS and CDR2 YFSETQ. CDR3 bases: TGCGCCAGCAGCTTGGCGGCAGCCAGCAATTCACCCCTCCACTTT. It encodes CASSLAAASNSPLHF.

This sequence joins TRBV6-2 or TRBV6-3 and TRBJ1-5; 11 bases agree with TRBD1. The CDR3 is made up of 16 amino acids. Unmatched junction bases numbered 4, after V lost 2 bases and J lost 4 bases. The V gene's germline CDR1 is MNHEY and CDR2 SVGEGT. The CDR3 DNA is TGTGCCAGCAGTTACACAGGGACAGGGGGAAATCAGCCCCAGCATTTT. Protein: CASSYTGTGGNQPQHF.

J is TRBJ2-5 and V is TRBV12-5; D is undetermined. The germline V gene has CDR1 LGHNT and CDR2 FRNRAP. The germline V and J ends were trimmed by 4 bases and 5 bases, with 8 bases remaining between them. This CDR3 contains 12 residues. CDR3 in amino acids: CASGSPDETQYF. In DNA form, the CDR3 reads TGTGCTAGTGGTTCCCCCGATGAGACCCAGTACTTC.

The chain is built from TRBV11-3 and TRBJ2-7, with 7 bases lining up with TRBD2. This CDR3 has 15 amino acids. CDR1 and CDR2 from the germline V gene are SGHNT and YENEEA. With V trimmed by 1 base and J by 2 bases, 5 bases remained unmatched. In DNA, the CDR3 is TGTGCCAGCAGCTTAGTCTCCGGGGGGACCTACGAGCAGTACGTC. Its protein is CASSLVSGGTYEQYV.